This TCR beta chain was sequenced for a study of blood T cell repertoires in COVID-19. About the research overall: Sample material is recorded as cDNA or gDNA derived from T cells, B-cell-depleted T cells, or PBMCs.

Recruits, aged roughly 18 to 90 years, lived in 25 or so US areas. Individuals in the exposed group had encountered a COVID-19 case within 2 weeks preceding study entry. Germline V gene lookup returns CDR1 KGHDR and CDR2 SFDVKD. This CDR3 contains 13 residues. Trimming removed 1 base at V and 4 bases at J, with 4 bases between. In the original analysis: Amplification of reference gene primers was used by the study to estimate nucleated cell counts. Sequenced by immunoSEQ multiplex PCR; TCRdb stores in-frame clones only, minus some. That table supplies the V and J calls and clone size; D and trimming were determined from the DNA. The table has 270,000 or so clones, roughly 85% seen once.

This sequence originates from a woman between 50 and 59 years old who had been exposed to COVID-19. This rearrangement joins TRBV24-1 to TRBJ1-3; D call uncertain. Sequencing used PBMCs or T cells enriched from blood (not recorded which). The CDR3 sequence is CATSDLQGNTIYF. The CDR3 region has the DNA TGTGCCACCAGTGATTTACAGGGAAACACCATATATTTT.